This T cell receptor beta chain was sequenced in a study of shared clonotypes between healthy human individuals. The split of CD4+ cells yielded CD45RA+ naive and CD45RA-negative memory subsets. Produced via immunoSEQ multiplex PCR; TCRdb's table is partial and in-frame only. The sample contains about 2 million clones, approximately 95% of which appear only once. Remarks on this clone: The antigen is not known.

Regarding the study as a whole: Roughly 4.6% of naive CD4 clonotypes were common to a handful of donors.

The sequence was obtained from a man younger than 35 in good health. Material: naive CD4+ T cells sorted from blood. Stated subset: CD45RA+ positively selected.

CDR3 region: CASSPAGGGPHNEQFF. In DNA, the CDR3 is TGTGCCAGCAGCCCGGCAGGGGGGGGGCCTCACAATGAGCAGTTCTTC. The chain uses TRBV11-3 and TRBJ2-1; D is perhaps TRBD1 or TRBD2 (7 bases each). Trimming pared 5 bases from V and 5 bases from J, leaving 19 bases between. The CDR3 is 16 amino acids. CDR1 SGHNT and CDR2 YENEEA come from the germline V gene.